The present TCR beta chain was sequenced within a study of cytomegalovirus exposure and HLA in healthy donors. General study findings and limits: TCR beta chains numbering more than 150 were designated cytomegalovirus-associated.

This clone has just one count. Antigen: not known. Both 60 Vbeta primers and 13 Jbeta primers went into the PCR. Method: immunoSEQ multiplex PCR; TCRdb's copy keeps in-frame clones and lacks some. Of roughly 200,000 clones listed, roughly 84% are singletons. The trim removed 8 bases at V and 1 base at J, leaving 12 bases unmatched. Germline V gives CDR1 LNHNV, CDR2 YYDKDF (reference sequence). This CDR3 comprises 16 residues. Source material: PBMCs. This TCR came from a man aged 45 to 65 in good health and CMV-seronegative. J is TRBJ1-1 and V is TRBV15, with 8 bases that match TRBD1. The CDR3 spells CATYPLGQGKNTEAFF. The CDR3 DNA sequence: TGTGCCACCTATCCACTTGGACAGGGAAAGAACACTGAAGCTTTCTTT.